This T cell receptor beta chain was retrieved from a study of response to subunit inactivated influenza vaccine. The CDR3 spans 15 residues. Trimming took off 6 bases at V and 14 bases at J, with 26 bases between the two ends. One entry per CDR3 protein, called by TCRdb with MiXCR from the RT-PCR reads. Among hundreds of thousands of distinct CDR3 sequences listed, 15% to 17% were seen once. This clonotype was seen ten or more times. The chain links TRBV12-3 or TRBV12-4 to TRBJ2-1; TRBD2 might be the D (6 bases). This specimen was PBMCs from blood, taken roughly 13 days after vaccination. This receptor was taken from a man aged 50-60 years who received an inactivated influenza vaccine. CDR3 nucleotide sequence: TGTGCCAGCAGCCTATACCGGTTTGTGGGGGAGGAGGAGTTCTTC. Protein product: CASSLYRFVGEEEFF.